The 11 T cell receptor beta chains listed next were all sequenced from one sample in a study of shared clonotypes between healthy human individuals. The repertoire was sequenced with immunoSEQ multiplex PCR; TCRdb's copy has only in-frame clones and lacks some. The data contain hundreds of thousands of clones, 85% to 95% of them singletons. In the naive CD8 group, cells lacked CD45RO and were positively selected for CCR7, so terminally differentiated effector memory CD45RA+ cells were left out. The material sequenced was naive CD8+ T cells sorted from blood. Source of these receptors: a woman aged 25 to 39 in good health.

This clone was seen a handful of times. The sample contains more than one DNA sequence encoding this CDR3. The V and J genes are TRBV28 and TRBJ2-7; D is uncertain. The CDR3 has 13 amino acids. Germline values: CDR1 MDHEN, CDR2 SYDVKM. V shed 2 bases and J shed 3 bases, with 8 bases lying between them. The CDR3 DNA is TGTGCCAGCAGTTTAGGACCCAGCTACGAGCAGTACTTC. Its translation is CASSLGPSYEQYF. Variable domain in full (rest from reference TRBV28 and TRBJ2-7): DVKVTQSSRYLVKRTGEKVFLECVQDMDHENMFWYRQDPGLGLRLIYFSYDVKMKEKGDIPEGYSVSREKKERFSLILESASTNQTSMYLCASSLGPSYEQYFGPGTRLTVT.

The chain uses TRBV5-6 and TRBJ2-2; 13 positions match TRBD2. The CDR3 consists of 15 residues. Germline V gene lookup returns CDR1 SGHDT and CDR2 YYEEEE. The junction had 8 bases not matched to a gene; V was cut back by 9 bases and J by 6 bases. For the CDR3, the DNA is TGTGCCACCAAGGAAGGACTAGCGGGAGCCGGGGAGCTGTTTTTT. It translates to CATKEGLAGAGELFF.

The chain combines TRBV5-8 with TRBJ2-3; no reliable D call. V lost 4 bases and J 0 bases, leaving 12 bases between the germline ends. Germline V gives CDR1 SGHTS, CDR2 YDEGEE. The CDR3 is 15 amino acids. The DNA for the CDR3 is TGTGCCAGCAGCACGAACGTTCTAAGCACAGATACGCAGTATTTT. This encodes CASSTNVLSTDTQYF.

This chain links TRBV27 with TRBJ1-1; D is unresolved. The CDR3 runs to 13 residues. V was pared by 3 bases and J by 7 bases, with 12 bases between. Germline V gene sequence: CDR1 MNHEY, CDR2 SMNVEV (reference sequence). Written as DNA, the CDR3 is TGTGCCAGCAGTTTGGGGATCTTCGATGAAGCTTTCTTT. Translation: CASSLGIFDEAFF.

The V call is TRBV29-1, the J call TRBJ2-1; D is possibly TRBD1 (6 bases). The V gene lost 1 base and the J gene lost 2 bases, with 9 bases spanning the gap. This CDR3 comprises 14 residues. CDR1 and CDR2 (germline): SQVTM, ANQGSEA. CDR3 sequence: CSVEGQGTYNEQFF. The CDR3 DNA is TGCAGCGTTGAAGGGCAGGGGACCTACAATGAGCAGTTCTTC.

The V and J genes are TRBV21-1 and TRBJ1-1; the table's D gene call, TRBD1, was not cross checked with the DNA. TRBV21-1 corresponds to a pseudogene. The CDR3 length is 17 residues. The CDR3 coding sequence is TGTGCCAGCAGCAAAGGAGGGGGCTTTCCTTTAGGTACTGAAGCTTTCTTT. This codes for CASSKGGGFPLGTEAFF.

The chain carries TRBV11-2 and TRBJ2-7; no clear D gene. Trimming left V 2 bases short and J 2 bases short, with 10 bases between. The CDR3 length is 14 residues. Germline CDR1 SGHAT, CDR2 FQNNGV. CDR3 DNA sequence: TGTGCCAGCAGCTTACGACGTACCACCTACGAGCAGTACTTC. This codes for CASSLRRTTYEQYF.

Regarding this clone: This same CDR3 is encoded by further DNA sequences in the sample. The J gene is TRBJ1-2, the V gene TRBV27; no reliable D call. The V gene lost 6 bases and the J gene lost 4 bases, with 12 bases spanning the gap. The germline V gene has CDR1 MNHEY and CDR2 SMNVEV (reference sequence). The CDR3 loop spans 13 amino acids. The CDR3 region has the DNA TGTGCCAGCAGCTTTCCAGGAGGCTATGGCTACACCTTC. Protein sequence: CASSFPGGYGYTF.

This clone was detected once. CDR3 protein: CASSQDRTSGGTDTQYF. The CDR3 coding sequence is TGTGCCAGCAGCCAAGATCGGACTAGCGGGGGCACAGATACGCAGTATTTT. The V call is TRBV4-2, the J call TRBJ2-3; 12 positions match TRBD2. The germline gives CDR1 LGHNA, CDR2 YNFKEQ. The CDR3 loop spans 17 amino acids. V shed 0 bases and J 1 base; nucleotides not matched to a gene: 2.

V usage is TRBV29-1 and J usage is TRBJ2-1, with D unresolved. Trimming shortened V by 3 bases and J by 0 bases, and 12 bases separated the two germline ends. CDR3 length: 15 amino acids. Germline CDR1 is SQVTM and CDR2 is ANQGSEA. In DNA form, the CDR3 reads TGCAGCGTTGATTTTTTTGAGAGCTCCTACAATGAGCAGTTCTTC. This sequence encodes CSVDFFESSYNEQFF.

The chain uses TRBV2 and TRBJ2-7; D perhaps matches TRBD2 (5 bases). Trimming took 5 bases from V and 4 from J, leaving 6 bases between them. Germline loops: CDR1 SNHLY, CDR2 FYNNEI. This CDR3 comprises 11 residues. The CDR3 sequence is CASSRTYEQYF. The CDR3 DNA follows: TGTGCCAGCAGTCGGACTTACGAGCAGTACTTC.